The 16 T cell receptor beta chains in this list originate from one sample, sequenced in a study of patients and donors after allogeneic stem cell transplantation. TCRdb recomputed calls from the RT-PCR reads with MiXCR, one row per CDR3 protein. The sample lists roughly 180,000 distinct CDR3 sequences; roughly two fifths were seen once. Sequenced material: blood, either unsorted or a sorted T cell fraction (not recorded which). The source of these receptors is a human donor who was either an allogeneic HSCT recipient or a stem cell or donor lymphocyte infusion donor (not recorded which). It is not recorded whose cells these are; they may come from a transplant donor.

This clonotype was seen only a few times. J is TRBJ1-1 and V is TRBV6-2 or TRBV6-3; 8 bases are shared with TRBD1. The germline V gene encodes CDR1 MNHEY and CDR2 SVGEGT. The V gene end was trimmed by 6 bases and the J gene end by 0 bases; junction bases not matched to a gene: 18. The CDR3 has 19 amino acids. The CDR3 DNA follows: TGTGCCAGCAGCCAGATCCACCGGGACAGGCCAGCAATGAACACTGAAGCTTTCTTT. Residues: CASSQIHRDRPAMNTEAFF.

The rearrangement uses TRBV20-1 and TRBJ2-7; a weak D match, TRBD1 (6 bases). Germline V gives CDR1 DFQATT, CDR2 SNEGSKA (reference sequence). The germline V and J ends were trimmed by 2 bases and 1 base, with 15 bases remaining between them. This CDR3 spans 15 amino acids. In DNA form, the CDR3 reads TGCAGTGCTAGACCTTATTGGGGGCTTTCCTACGAGCAGTACTTC. Protein product: CSARPYWGLSYEQYF.

This clonotype was detected only a few times. The gene calls are TRBV20-1 and TRBJ1-2; 7 bases agree with TRBD1. Germline assignment: CDR1 DFQATT and CDR2 SNEGSKA (reference sequence). With V trimmed by 5 bases and J by 0 bases, 9 bases remained unmatched. The CDR3 spans 15 residues. CDR3 protein: CSAAPGQTTNYGYTF. CDR3 coding DNA: TGCAGTGCTGCTCCGGGACAGACTACTAACTATGGCTACACCTTC.

This clonotype was seen a handful of times. The V and J genes are TRBV19 and TRBJ1-2; 7 nucleotides agree with TRBD1. The J segment lost 0 bases and the V segment lost 10 bases, leaving 8 bases of the junction unmatched. CDR3 length equals 14 residues. CDR1 and CDR2 (germline): LNHDA, SQIVND (reference sequence). CDR3 region: CATLGQATNYGYTF. The CDR3 nucleotides are TGTGCCACCCTTGGACAGGCTACTAACTATGGCTACACCTTC. Full variable domain (missing parts from reference TRBV19 and TRBJ1-2): DGGITQSPKYLFRKEGQNVTLSCEQNLNHDAMYWYRQDPGQGLRLIYYSQIVNDFQKGDIAEGYSVSREKKESFPLTVTSAQKNPTAFYLCATLGQATNYGYTFGSGTRLTVV.

The CDR3 here is CASTSNEVSYEQYF. DNA for the CDR3: TGCGCCAGTACCTCGAATGAGGTCTCCTACGAGCAGTACTTC. The genes are TRBV5-1 and TRBJ2-7; D gene ambiguous. CDR3 length: 14 residues. The germline V gene encodes CDR1 SGHRS and CDR2 YFSETQ. Trimming stripped 8 bases from V and 0 bases from J, with 15 bases between. The entire variable domain, with the rest obtained from reference TRBV5-1 and TRBJ2-7, is as follows: KAGVTQTPRYLIKTRGQQVTLSCSPISGHRSVSWYQQTPGQGLQFLFEYFSETQRNKGNFPGRFSGRQFSNSRSEMNVSTLELGDSALYLCASTSNEVSYEQYFGPGTRLTVT.

This clonotype was found a few times. This chain joins TRBV2 and TRBJ1-4, with 7 bases matching TRBD1. This CDR3 comprises 14 residues. Germline CDR1 SNHLY, CDR2 FYNNEI. The V gene end was trimmed by 6 bases and the J gene end by 5 bases; junction bases not matched to a gene: 6. This chain's CDR3 is CASSQTGSNEKLFF. DNA for the CDR3: TGTGCCAGCAGCCAGACAGGGTCCAATGAAAAACTGTTTTTT.

The CDR3 coding sequence is TGTGCCAGCAGCGTAGAGGCAGGGGGCGATGATTCACCCCTCCACTTT. It translates to CASSVEAGGDDSPLHF. The chain employs TRBV9 and TRBJ1-6; TRBD1 aligns across 8 bases. CDR1 and CDR2 from the germline V gene are SGDLS and YYNGEE. The trim removed 0 bases at V and 8 bases at J, leaving 7 bases unmatched. The CDR3 runs to 16 residues.

CDR3 residues: CASSSLGQRTEAFF. DNA of the CDR3: TGTGCCAGCAGCAGCCTGGGGCAGCGGACTGAAGCTTTCTTT. V and J are TRBV7-9 and TRBJ1-1; possible D gene TRBD1, 5 bases. Germline V lookup: CDR1 SEHNR, CDR2 FQNEAQ (reference sequence). This CDR3 spans 14 amino acids. With 5 bases removed from V and 5 bases from J, the gap between germline ends came to 15 bases.

The chain joins TRBV7-3 to TRBJ2-3, with 7 bases matching TRBD2. CDR1 and CDR2 from the germline V gene are SGHTA and FQGTGA. V dropped 1 base and J dropped 3; count of bases not matched to a gene: 4. This CDR3 is 15 amino acids long. CDR3 sequence: CASSLRRERTDTQYF. The CDR3 bases are TGTGCCAGCAGCTTAAGGCGGGAGCGGACAGATACGCAGTATTTT.

This clonotype was counted between two and nine times. This chain connects TRBV5-1 to TRBJ2-7; 8 bases match TRBD2. J gave up 6 bases and V 0 bases, and 5 bases lay outside the gene matches. This CDR3 has 14 amino acids. Germline V gene sequence: CDR1 SGHRS, CDR2 YFSETQ. The CDR3 loop reads CASSLGSGMVEQYF. DNA for the CDR3: TGCGCCAGCAGCTTGGGTAGCGGGATGGTCGAGCAGTACTTC.

V gene TRBV28 combines with J gene TRBJ1-2; possibly TRBD1 for D (5 bases). The CDR3 consists of 13 residues. The germline gives CDR1 MDHEN, CDR2 SYDVKM. V lost 5 bases and J 6 bases, leaving 13 bases between the germline ends. The CDR3 loop reads CASSAAGANGYTF. CDR3 nucleotides: TGTGCCAGCAGTGCCGCCGGGGCGAATGGCTACACCTTC.

Points on this clonotype: One end of the junction is discordant with germline, which a read error may explain. The chain carries TRBV7-7 and TRBJ2-5; 7 bases fit TRBD2. From germline, CDR1 is SSHAT and CDR2 FNYEAQ (reference sequence). The CDR3 runs 15 residues. The CDR3 DNA reads as TGTGCTAGCAGCTTAAATCGGGAGGCTAAAGAGACCCAGTACTTC. Translated: CASSLNREAKETQYF.

The V call is TRBV19, the J call TRBJ1-1, with 7 bases lining up with TRBD1. The trim removed 5 bases at V and 4 bases at J, leaving 10 bases unmatched. Germline V gene data show CDR1 as LNHDA and CDR2 as SQIVND (reference sequence). The CDR3 contains 15 residues. The CDR3 nucleotides are TGTGCCAGTAGTGCGCTGACAGGGTTGGTCACTGAAGCTTTCTTT. Protein sequence: CASSALTGLVTEAFF.

The gene calls are TRBV11-2 and TRBJ1-6, with D perhaps TRBD1 (5 bases). The length of the CDR3 is 14 residues. Germline CDR1 and CDR2: SGHAT and FQNNGV. Trimming cost V 5 bases and J 6 bases, with 11 bases left between them. CDR3 DNA sequence: TGTGCCAGCAGCATGGGGCGCTCTAATTCACCCCTCCACTTT. Translated: CASSMGRSNSPLHF.

This clonotype was observed a few times. The gene calls are TRBV12-3 or TRBV12-4 and TRBJ1-5; D might be TRBD1 (5 bases). The CDR3 consists of 15 residues. V lost 6 bases and J 7 bases, leaving 19 bases between the germline ends. For the CDR3, the DNA is TGTGCCAGCAGACTTCAGGGTGGAGTGGAGCAGCCCCAGCATTTT. It yields the protein CASRLQGGVEQPQHF.

This chain links TRBV5-1 with TRBJ1-1; D is uncertain. The CDR3 length is 15 residues. Per the germline V gene, CDR1 is SGHRS and CDR2 is YFSETQ. V lost 0 bases, J lost 0 bases, and 9 bases lay in between. DNA of the CDR3: TGCGCCAGCAGCTTGGCGGCCTTAGTGAACACTGAAGCTTTCTTT. Protein product: CASSLAALVNTEAFF. Looking up the rest from reference TRBV5-1 and TRBJ1-1 gives the full variable domain: KAGVTQTPRYLIKTRGQQVTLSCSPISGHRSVSWYQQTPGQGLQFLFEYFSETQRNKGNFPGRFSGRQFSNSRSEMNVSTLELGDSALYLCASSLAALVNTEAFFGQGTRLTVV.